One sample yielded the 28 T cell receptor beta chains listed below, sequenced in a study of T cell repertoires in cytomegalovirus infection. TCRdb analysed the reads with MiXCR anew, one entry per CDR3 protein. The table lists about 740,000 distinct CDR3 sequences, roughly a third of them singletons, with under 3% in the top ten. The source material was PBMCs. These receptors were collected from a human donor in good health (CMV status not recorded). Some clones in this sample may be carry-over from other donors' samples.

J is TRBJ2-4 and V is TRBV19; 7 nucleotides line up with TRBD2. After removal of 3 bases from V and 1 base from J, the junction contained 6 bases not matched to a gene. Germline-derived CDR1 and CDR2 are LNHDA and SQIVND (reference sequence). The CDR3 has 16 amino acids. Here the CDR3 reads CASSIGDGRAKNIQYF. The DNA for the CDR3 is TGTGCCAGTAGTATCGGGGACGGGAGGGCCAAAAACATTCAGTACTTC.

Concerning this clonotype: An end of the junction differs from the germline gene, which may be a read error. The V gene is TRBV6-1, the J gene TRBJ1-1, with 10 positions matching TRBD1. Germline CDR1 MNHNS, CDR2 SASEGT. The CDR3 extends over 13 amino acids. The CDR3 DNA is TGTGCCAGCAGTACGCCGGGACAGGGGCGTTCTAGCTTT. It translates to CASSTPGQGRSSF.

This clonotype has a handful of counts. The chain combines TRBV14 with TRBJ1-1; D might be TRBD1 (6 bases). Germline V gene lookup returns CDR1 SGHDN and CDR2 FVKESK. The CDR3 consists of 12 residues. V shed 3 bases and J shed 6 bases, with 8 bases lying between them. The CDR3 sequence is CASSHRGSEAFF. The CDR3 bases are TGTGCCAGCAGCCACAGGGGATCTGAAGCTTTCTTT. The full variable domain, completed using reference TRBV14 and TRBJ1-1, is EAGVTQFPSHSVIEKGQTVTLRCDPISGHDNLYWYRRVMGKEIKFLLHFVKESKQDESGMPNNRFLAERTGGTYSTLKVQPAELEDSGVYFCASSHRGSEAFFGQGTRLTVV.

The J gene is TRBJ1-5, the V gene TRBV28; D unclear. The assigned J gene may be wrong: the sequence end matches TRBJ2-3 better. The CDR3 runs 12 residues. The germline gives CDR1 MDHEN, CDR2 SYDVKM. The CDR3 sequence is CASSSVGQPQYF. The CDR3 DNA reads as TGTGCCAGCAGTTCCGTTGGTCAGCCCCAGTATTTT.

The sample holds many counts of this clonotype. V gene TRBV7-2 combines with J gene TRBJ1-1; D possibly corresponds to TRBD1 (5 bases). V lost 4 bases and J 1 base, leaving 10 bases between the germline ends. The CDR3 runs 14 residues. CDR1 is SGHTA and CDR2 is FQGNSA in the germline V gene. The CDR3 DNA reads TGTGCCAGCAGCTGGGGCCGTGCGAACACTGAAGCTTTCTTT. Amino acid sequence: CASSWGRANTEAFF.

Turning to this clonotype: This CDR3 fails to terminate in the conserved phenylalanine or tryptophan, so it likely reflects a read error. This rearrangement joins TRBV10-1 to TRBJ2-7; D might be TRBD1 (5 bases). The CDR3 has 13 amino acids. Germline V gene sequence: CDR1 WNHNN, CDR2 SYGVQD (reference sequence). The germline V and J ends were trimmed by 3 bases and 3 bases, with 9 bases remaining between them. CDR3 sequence reads: CASSDGAVYEQYI. Here the CDR3 DNA reads TGCGCCAGCAGTGATGGGGCAGTCTACGAGCAGTACATC.

This chain links TRBV28 with TRBJ2-7; the match to TRBD1 covers 11 bases. After removal of 6 bases from V and 6 bases from J, the junction contained 7 bases not matched to a gene. From germline, CDR1 is MDHEN and CDR2 SYDVKM. This CDR3 is 14 amino acids long. The CDR3 region has the DNA TGTGCCAGCAGGGGGACAGGGGGAGACTTCGAGCAGTACTTC. Translation: CASRGTGGDFEQYF.

In its sample, this clonotype was seen many times. The rearrangement uses TRBV7-2 and TRBJ2-5; D not certain. Trimming took 4 bases from V and 5 from J, leaving 26 bases between them. The germline V gene has CDR1 SGHTA and CDR2 FQGNSA. The CDR3 runs to 18 residues. The CDR3 region is CASSSPGRRPSRGETQYF. CDR3 bases: TGTGCCAGCAGCTCCCCCGGGCGCCGCCCCTCTCGTGGGGAGACCCAGTACTTC.

The CDR3 reads CATEGQGSTDTQYF. The CDR3 DNA sequence: TGTGCCACCGAAGGACAGGGTAGCACAGATACGCAGTATTTT. The V gene is TRBV10-3, the J gene TRBJ2-3; TRBD1 matches at 8 bases. Germline V CDR1 and CDR2: ENHRY, SYGVKD. The CDR3 extends over 14 amino acids. Losses at the gene ends were 10 bases for V and 0 bases for J; bases not matched to a gene: 6.

The rearrangement uses TRBV12-3 or TRBV12-4 and TRBJ2-7; the match to TRBD2 covers 11 bases. The CDR3 runs 15 residues. The ends lost 5 bases at V and 1 base at J; junction bases unmatched: 4. This CDR3 is CASSNSSGGSYEQYF. CDR3 sequence (DNA): TGTGCCAGCAGTAACTCTAGCGGGGGGTCCTACGAGCAGTACTTC.

The table lists this clonotype with many counts. The chain carries TRBV7-2 and TRBJ2-3; 9 nucleotides match TRBD2. The CDR3 covers 17 residues. Germline V gives CDR1 SGHTA, CDR2 FQGNSA. V shed 3 bases, J shed 2 bases, and the junction held 9 bases outside the gene matches. CDR3 region: CASSFPSSGSFTDTQYF. DNA of the CDR3: TGTGCCAGCAGCTTCCCAAGTAGCGGGAGTTTCACAGATACGCAGTATTTT.

The chain carries TRBV6-5 and TRBJ1-2, with TRBD1 matching over 8 bases. The CDR3 is 17 residues long. The V gene end was trimmed by 0 bases and the J gene end by 3 bases; junction bases not matched to a gene: 9. Germline V lookup: CDR1 MNHEY, CDR2 SVGAGI. The CDR3 is CASSYSGRGLADYGYTF. CDR3 nucleotides: TGTGCCAGCAGTTACTCGGGCAGGGGGCTCGCGGACTATGGCTACACCTTC.

This clonotype was observed a single time. The rearrangement links TRBV27 to TRBJ2-1; TRBD2 matches 13 bases. There are 17 residues in the CDR3. Trimming removed 4 bases from V and 3 bases from J; junction bases left unmatched: 6. Germline V gene data show CDR1 as MNHEY and CDR2 as SMNVEV (reference sequence). CDR3 nucleotide sequence: TGTGCCAGCAGTTACCGACTAGCGGGAGGTGTCTACAATGAGCAGTTCTTC. It codes for CASSYRLAGGVYNEQFF.

This clonotype has more than one count but fewer than ten. The CDR3 loop is CASSPGTGLFSEAFF. CDR3 DNA sequence: TGCGCCAGCAGCCCCGGGACAGGGTTATTTTCTGAAGCTTTCTTT. The chain is built from TRBV4-1 and TRBJ1-1; 9 bases are a match to TRBD1. J lost 6 bases, V lost 4 bases, and 9 bases had no gene match. This CDR3 spans 15 amino acids. CDR1 is MGHRA, CDR2 YSYEKL, per germline.

As concerns this clonotype: This may arise from a read error, as a much more abundant clone is one base away. The chain couples TRBV4-2 to TRBJ2-1, with D possibly TRBD1 on 5 matching bases. CDR1 and CDR2 (germline): LGHNA, YNFKEQ. The CDR3 has 15 residues. Trimming cost V 2 bases and J 5 bases, with 13 bases left between them. In nucleotides, the CDR3 is TGTGCCAGCAGCCAAAGGGGTGCCGATCACAATGAGCAGTTCTTC. This encodes CASSQRGADHNEQFF.

As regards this clonotype: One base away lies a much larger clone, so this may be a sequencing read error. The chain has TRBV19 and TRBJ1-5; D not certain. The CDR3 covers 12 residues. The V and J ends lost 9 bases and 0 bases respectively, with 6 bases between them. Germline V lookup: CDR1 LNHDA, CDR2 SQIVND (reference sequence). The DNA for the CDR3 is TGTGCCAGCTGCTATAGCAATCAGCCCCAGCATTTT. Translated, it gives CASCYSNQPQHF.

The chain uses TRBV24-1 and TRBJ2-7; D not resolved. The V end was cut by 12 bases, the J end by 5 bases, with 19 bases between. The CDR3 sequence is 13 residues long. Per the germline V gene, CDR1 is KGHDR and CDR2 is SFDVKD. Here the CDR3 reads CAATPFGRHEQYF. CDR3 coding DNA: TGTGCCGCTACGCCGTTCGGTAGGCACGAGCAGTACTTC.

A few counts support this clonotype. This chain connects TRBV19 to TRBJ1-2, with D unclear. Looked up from germline, CDR1 is LNHDA and CDR2 is SQIVND (reference sequence). Trimming left V 5 bases short and J 2 bases short, with 9 bases between. The CDR3 loop spans 13 amino acids. CDR3 coding DNA: TGTGCCAGTAGTCCATACACCAACTATGGCTACACCTTC. As protein: CASSPYTNYGYTF.

This clonotype has just a few counts. V gene TRBV19 combines with J gene TRBJ2-5; 8 positions agree with TRBD2. The CDR3 runs to 19 residues. Looked up from germline, CDR1 is LNHDA and CDR2 is SQIVND (reference sequence). V lost 5 bases to trimming and J lost 2 bases; unmatched junction nucleotides: 19. CDR3 coding DNA: TGTGCCAGTAGTCCCAACCCCTGGACTAGCTGGGGCATTCAAGAGACCCAGTACTTC. Protein sequence: CASSPNPWTSWGIQETQYF.

This sequence joins TRBV12-3 or TRBV12-4 and TRBJ2-3, with D unresolved. V dropped 5 bases and J dropped 4 bases, with 19 bases sitting between them. The CDR3 spans 16 residues. DNA for the CDR3: TGTGCCAGCAGTAACCCGGCTTCCCCTCGGGCAGATACGCAGTATTTT. Its translation is CASSNPASPRADTQYF.

The V call is TRBV5-5, the J call TRBJ1-5; D possibly corresponds to TRBD1 (6 bases). Per germline, CDR1 SGHKS and CDR2 YYEKEE (reference sequence). CDR3 length: 14 residues. Trimming removed 2 bases from V and 6 bases from J, with 12 bases in between. CDR3 coding DNA: TGTGCCAGCAGCTTCGGGGGGGCAAGTCAGCCCCAGCATTTT. This sequence encodes CASSFGGASQPQHF.

The V and J genes are TRBV7-9 and TRBJ2-5; a weak D match, TRBD2 (5 bases). Deletions cut 1 base from V and 2 bases from J, with 14 bases between. From germline, CDR1 is SEHNR and CDR2 FQNEAQ (reference sequence). The CDR3 sequence is 16 residues long. The CDR3 region has the DNA TGTGCCAGCAGCTTAGTCAGCGGCGTACAGCAAGAGACCCAGTACTTC. It translates to CASSLVSGVQQETQYF.

V and J are TRBV6-2 or TRBV6-3 and TRBJ1-5; 8 bases match TRBD1. This CDR3 has 16 residues. Germline CDR1 reads MNHEY; CDR2 reads SVGEGT. The J segment lost 3 bases and the V segment lost 5 bases, leaving 9 bases of the junction unmatched. Here the CDR3 reads CASSHWGTGFNQPQHF. The CDR3 DNA follows: TGTGCCAGCAGTCACTGGGGGACAGGTTTCAATCAGCCCCAGCATTTT.

The sample holds a few counts of this clonotype. The chain employs TRBV19 and TRBJ1-2; D is unclear. The length of the CDR3 is 13 residues. V was clipped by 5 bases and J by 2 bases, with 9 bases between them. Looked up from germline, CDR1 is LNHDA and CDR2 is SQIVND (reference sequence). CDR3 region: CASSYDGNYGYTF. Written as DNA, the CDR3 is TGTGCCAGTAGTTATGACGGGAACTATGGCTACACCTTC.

The DNA of the CDR3 is TGTGCCAGCAGTCCCCTCAATGGGGGGACCATTTACAATGAGCAGTTCTTC. It translates to CASSPLNGGTIYNEQFF. This chain joins TRBV12-3 or TRBV12-4 and TRBJ2-1, with D perhaps matching TRBD2 (6 bases). V lost 5 bases, J lost 4 bases, and 21 bases lay in between. The CDR3 has 17 amino acids.

Turning to this clonotype: A much larger clone is a single base away; this may be a read error. The V and J genes are TRBV7-9 and TRBJ1-2, with D perhaps TRBD1 (6 bases). Germline CDR1 reads SEHNR; CDR2 reads FQNEAQ (reference sequence). This CDR3 has 14 residues. The CDR3 nucleotides read TGTGTCAGCAGCTTAGGACAGCATAACTATGGCTACACCTTC. As protein: CVSSLGQHNYGYTF.

The J gene is TRBJ1-2, the V gene TRBV12-3 or TRBV12-4; no clear D gene. This CDR3 region has 13 residues. With 7 bases removed from V and 0 bases from J, the gap between germline ends came to 9 bases. CDR3 sequence (DNA): TGTGCCAGCACCCCGACTGCTAACTATGGCTACACCTTC. Encoded protein: CASTPTANYGYTF.

This clonotype was counted between two and nine times. The J gene is TRBJ2-7, the V gene TRBV24-1; TRBD2 aligns across 9 bases. Germline V gives CDR1 KGHDR, CDR2 SFDVKD. There are 16 residues in the CDR3. The ends lost 3 bases at V and 9 bases at J; junction bases unmatched: 14. The CDR3 loop is CATSDPASGGLGAQYF. The CDR3 nucleotides read TGTGCCACCAGTGATCCCGCGAGCGGGGGGCTCGGCGCGCAGTACTTC.